Listed below are T cell receptor beta chains from one sample, sequenced in a study of T cell repertoires in cytomegalovirus infection. What these receptors recognize is not known. TCRdb reprocessed the reads with MiXCR, giving one entry per CDR3 protein. The sample has hundreds of thousands of distinct CDR3 sequences; around 29% are singletons. The sequencing used cultured CD8+ T cells from PBMCs, collected from culture after CMV antigen stimulation. These receptors were collected from a human donor in good health (CMV status not recorded). Some clones in this sample may be carry-over from other donors' samples. The CDR3 runs from the conserved cysteine through the conserved F or W. Fields, in order: clone size, J gene, D gene, V gene, CDR3 protein, CDR3 DNA. The D gene is left open where the match is weak. Where a row states a size, it is once, few, many or the class of an expanded clone; other rows omit it.

size: NA
J: TRBJ1-6
D: TRBD1
V: TRBV7-9
CDR3: CASRPTGGNSPLHF
DNA: TGTGCCAGCAGACCTACAGGGGGTAATTCACCCCTCCACTTT

size: NA
J: TRBJ2-1
D: TRBD1
V: TRBV5-1
CDR3: CASTEGQALYNEQFF
DNA: TGCGCCAGCACAGAGGGACAGGCCCTTTACAATGAGCAGTTCTTC

size: NA
J: TRBJ2-5
D: NA
V: TRBV3-1
CDR3: CASTTGTPKETQYF
DNA: TGTGCCAGCACCACCGGGACGCCTAAAGAGACCCAGTACTTC

size: NA
J: TRBJ1-2
D: NA
V: TRBV6-1
CDR3: CASSPFPVNYGYTF
DNA: TGTGCCAGCAGCCCCTTCCCGGTTAACTATGGCTACACCTTC

size: NA
J: TRBJ2-2
D: TRBD1
V: TRBV6-8
CDR3: CASGQGILTGELFF
DNA: TGTGCCAGCGGACAGGGGATACTAACCGGGGAGCTGTTTTTT

size: few
J: TRBJ2-5
D: TRBD1
V: TRBV19
CDR3: CASRRDRLQETQYF
DNA: TGTGCCAGTAGAAGGGACAGACTCCAAGAGACCCAGTACTTC

size: NA
J: TRBJ2-2
D: TRBD1
V: TRBV10-3
CDR3: CAINRGSVTGELFF
DNA: TGTGCCATCAACAGGGGCTCGGTTACCGGGGAGCTGTTTTTT

size: NA
J: TRBJ2-1
D: TRBD1
V: TRBV29-1
CDR3: CSAGDSPVYNEQFF
DNA: TGCAGCGCCGGGGACAGTCCTGTTTACAATGAGCAGTTCTTC

size: many
J: TRBJ1-1
D: TRBD1
V: TRBV7-2
CDR3: CASSPGQGHREAFF
DNA: TGTGCCAGCAGCCCGGGACAGGGGCACCGTGAAGCTTTCTTT

size: NA
J: TRBJ2-6
D: NA
V: TRBV19
CDR3: CASSSRDRSGANVLTF
DNA: TGTGCCAGTAGTTCCCGGGACCGCTCTGGGGCCAACGTCCTGACTTTC

size: many
J: TRBJ2-5
D: NA
V: TRBV7-8
CDR3: CASSLVPQGETQYF
DNA: TGTGCCAGCAGCTTAGTACCCCAGGGAGAGACCCAGTACTTC

size: few
J: TRBJ1-5
D: NA
V: TRBV7-6
CDR3: CASSRREGITQPQHF
DNA: TGTGCCAGCAGCAGAAGAGAAGGGATCACTCAGCCCCAGCATTTT

size: NA
J: TRBJ2-2
D: TRBD1
V: TRBV19
CDR3: CASSSSGQPNTGELFF
DNA: TGTGCCAGTAGCTCCTCGGGACAGCCGAACACCGGGGAGCTGTTTTTT

size: few
J: TRBJ2-1
D: NA
V: TRBV27
CDR3: CASSFSGHPYNEQFF
DNA: TGTGCCAGCAGTTTTTCAGGGCACCCCTACAATGAGCAGTTCTTC

size: many
J: TRBJ1-1
D: NA
V: TRBV7-6
CDR3: CASSLGSGTEAFF
DNA: TGTGCCAGCAGCTTAGGGTCAGGTACTGAAGCTTTCTTT

size: NA
J: TRBJ2-1
D: TRBD2
V: TRBV19
CDR3: CASSTLAGGAYNEQFF
DNA: TGTGCCAGTAGTACTTTAGCGGGGGGAGCCTACAATGAGCAGTTCTTC

size: few
J: TRBJ2-1
D: NA
V: TRBV6-5
CDR3: CASTMTGYNEQFF
DNA: TGTGCCAGCACCATGACAGGCTACAATGAGCAGTTCTTC

size: NA
J: TRBJ2-7
D: NA
V: TRBV29-1
CDR3: CSAESGAYEQYF
DNA: TGCAGCGCCGAATCAGGAGCCTACGAGCAGTACTTC

size: few
J: TRBJ2-5
D: NA
V: TRBV6-1
CDR3: CASIGWQETQYF
DNA: TGTGCCAGCATAGGCTGGCAGGAGACCCAGTACTTC

size: many
J: TRBJ2-5
D: NA
V: TRBV7-6
CDR3: CASSFGGPGREETQYF
DNA: TGTGCCAGCAGCTTTGGGGGGCCGGGCCGGGAAGAGACCCAGTACTTC

size: few
J: TRBJ2-1
D: NA
V: TRBV6-6
CDR3: CASTGGPLSYNEQFF
DNA: TGTGCCAGCACCGGGGGGCCCTTGTCCTACAATGAGCAGTTCTTC

size: NA
J: TRBJ2-2
D: NA
V: TRBV4-1
CDR3: CASSPTSSSAGELFF
DNA: TGCGCCAGCAGCCCCACTAGCTCCTCCGCCGGGGAGCTGTTTTTT

size: NA
J: TRBJ1-1
D: NA
V: TRBV12-3/TRBV12-4
CDR3: CASSLPLGEAEAFF
DNA: TGTGCCAGCAGTTTGCCCCTAGGGGAAGCTGAAGCTTTCTTT

size: NA
J: TRBJ1-5
D: NA
V: TRBV4-1
CDR3: CASSQASPALIQPQHF
DNA: TGCGCCAGCAGCCAAGCTTCTCCGGCCTTAATACAGCCCCAGCATTTT

size: NA
J: TRBJ1-6
D: TRBD1
V: TRBV6-6
CDR3: CASRDRDYNSPLHF
DNA: TGTGCCAGCAGGGACAGGGACTATAATTCACCCCTCCACTTT

size: few
J: TRBJ2-2
D: NA
V: TRBV14
CDR3: CASSRSGHWYTGELFF
DNA: TGTGCCAGCAGCCGATCGGGACACTGGTACACCGGGGAGCTGTTTTTT

size: NA
J: TRBJ2-5
D: NA
V: TRBV10-3
CDR3: CAISEAGEETQYF
DNA: TGTGCCATCAGTGAGGCAGGGGAGGAGACCCAGTACTTC

size: few
J: TRBJ1-1
D: NA
V: TRBV29-1
CDR3: CSTRKYTEAFF
DNA: TGCAGCACGAGAAAGTACACTGAAGCTTTCTTT

size: many
J: TRBJ1-4
D: NA
V: TRBV7-9
CDR3: CASSPGQATNEKLFF
DNA: TGTGCCAGCAGCCCAGGACAAGCAACTAATGAAAAACTGTTTTTT

size: many
J: TRBJ2-1
D: NA
V: TRBV7-2
CDR3: CASSDPLGSHEQFF
DNA: TGTGCCAGCAGCGACCCCTTAGGTAGCCATGAGCAGTTCTTC

size: few
J: TRBJ2-1
D: TRBD2
V: TRBV10-3
CDR3: CAISESLAGGNEQFF
DNA: TGTGCCATCAGTGAGAGTCTAGCGGGGGGCAATGAGCAGTTCTTC

size: NA
J: TRBJ1-4
D: NA
V: TRBV6-6
CDR3: CASSYLQGGEKLFF
DNA: TGTGCCAGCAGTTACTTACAAGGGGGTGAAAAACTGTTTTTT

size: NA
J: TRBJ1-2
D: NA
V: TRBV6-1
CDR3: CASSEGPSGNYGYTF
DNA: TGTGCCAGCAGTGAGGGCCCCTCGGGGAACTATGGCTACACCTTC

size: NA
J: TRBJ2-5
D: TRBD1
V: TRBV10-3
CDR3: CAISDRGQKETQYF
DNA: TGTGCCATCAGTGACCGGGGACAGAAAGAGACCCAGTACTTC

size: many
J: TRBJ2-7
D: NA
V: TRBV7-2
CDR3: CASSLDPPEALGISEQYF
DNA: TGTGCCAGCAGCTTAGACCCTCCGGAGGCCCTGGGGATCTCCGAGCAGTACTTC

size: few
J: TRBJ1-2
D: NA
V: TRBV12-3/TRBV12-4
CDR3: CAVLQRETNYGYTF
DNA: TGTGCCGTCCTGCAGCGAGAAACTAACTATGGCTACACCTTC

size: few
J: TRBJ1-2
D: TRBD1
V: TRBV7-9
CDR3: CASSLPTGGFNYGYTF
DNA: TGTGCCAGCAGCTTGCCTACAGGGGGTTTTAACTATGGCTACACCTTC

size: NA
J: TRBJ1-1
D: NA
V: TRBV4-1
CDR3: CASSQVFSADTEAFF
DNA: TGCGCCAGCAGCCAAGTTTTTTCGGCGGACACTGAAGCTTTCTTT

size: NA
J: TRBJ1-5
D: NA
V: TRBV10-2
CDR3: CASTRGLNQPQHF
DNA: TGCGCCAGCACCCGGGGCCTGAATCAGCCCCAGCATTTT

size: NA
J: TRBJ1-2
D: NA
V: TRBV5-4
CDR3: CASKKRLLIDPGGLNHGYTF
DNA: TGTGCCAGCAAAAAAAGGCTGCTCATAGACCCCGGGGGGCTTAATCATGGCTACACCTTC

size: few
J: TRBJ2-1
D: NA
V: TRBV6-6
CDR3: CASSYSGAYNEQFF
DNA: TGTGCCAGCAGTTACTCGGGGGCTTACAATGAGCAGTTCTTC

size: few
J: TRBJ1-4
D: NA
V: TRBV25-1
CDR3: CASRSEMGPSNEKLFF
DNA: TGTGCCAGCAGATCCGAAATGGGACCGAGTAATGAAAAACTGTTTTTT

size: few
J: TRBJ2-7
D: TRBD1
V: TRBV7-6
CDR3: CASSLAGQGAPYEQYF
DNA: TGTGCCAGCAGCTTAGCAGGCCAGGGGGCTCCCTACGAGCAGTACTTC

size: many
J: TRBJ1-5
D: NA
V: TRBV7-8
CDR3: CASSSYRSNQPQHF
DNA: TGTGCCAGCAGCTCGTACAGGAGCAATCAGCCCCAGCATTTT

size: NA
J: TRBJ1-6
D: NA
V: TRBV6-5
CDR3: CASSYSGGAYNSPLHF
DNA: TGTGCCAGCAGTTACTCGGGGGGTGCCTATAATTCACCCCTCCACTTT

size: once
J: TRBJ2-7
D: TRBD1
V: TRBV7-9
CDR3: CASSQSSAQGQRLLRPYEQYF
DNA: TGTGCCAGCAGCCAAAGTAGCGCCCAGGGACAGCGCCTTTTGCGCCCCTACGAGCAGTACTTC

size: NA
J: TRBJ2-5
D: NA
V: TRBV7-9
CDR3: CASSLEGDFETQYF
DNA: TGTGCCAGCAGCCTAGAGGGGGACTTCGAGACCCAGTACTTC

size: few
J: TRBJ1-2
D: NA
V: TRBV12-3/TRBV12-4
CDR3: CASTGGVQGYTF
DNA: TGTGCCAGCACCGGAGGGGTTCAGGGCTACACCTTC